This T cell receptor (beta chain) derives from a study of T cells in Graves' hyperthyroidism and ophthalmopathy. Amplified TCR beta CDR3 regions derived from RNA transcripts. First-round RT-PCR with HTBI primers amplified the TCR CDR3 region. Each CDR3 protein gets one entry after TCRdb re-called the multiplex PCR reads with MiXCR. The sample carries 600,000 to 650,000 distinct CDR3 sequences, about a fifth recorded once. Whole-study results and caveats: Clonotypes that were expanded in thyroid above 0.001 mostly appeared in blood too.

With regard to this clonotype: Its cognate antigen is unknown.

Patients with uncontrolled infections, other autoimmune diseases, pregnancy or lactation were excluded. V was clipped by 2 bases and J by 2 bases, with 6 bases between them. Per germline, CDR1 SNHLY and CDR2 FYNNEI. The CDR3 spans 13 residues. The sequenced sample consisted of blood. The receptor's source is a man younger than 45 with Graves' ophthalmopathy. The chain carries TRBV2 and TRBJ1-1, with a tentative D call TRBD1 (5 bases). CDR3 protein: CASSERTNTEAFF. CDR3 bases: TGTGCCAGCAGTGAAAGGACAAACACTGAAGCTTTCTTT.